The subject of this entry is one TCR beta chain. Treatment noted: some 20 received Ad26.COV2.S at low or high dose, single or two shots; 5 received placebo; per-sample allocation not given. Specimens were obtained on day 63 following the first vaccine or placebo injection. The CDR3 is 15 residues long. The V gene's germline CDR1 is LNHDA and CDR2 SQIVND (reference sequence). J lost 7 bases, V lost 5 bases, and 10 bases had no gene match. The data were obtained in a study of Ad26.COV2.S vaccination and SARS-CoV-2 variants. Whole-study context: Vaccine-arm donor from the placebo-controlled COV1001 Ad26.COV2.S trial. Doses of Ad26.COV2.S were injected into muscle once or twice, 56 days apart.

Libraries were prepared by immunoSEQ multiplex PCR; TCRdb keeps only in-frame clonotypes and omits some of them. The sample holds roughly 350,000 clones; around 90% are singletons and the top ten take about 3.4%. The genes are TRBV19 and TRBJ1-4; 7 nucleotides align to TRBD1. This clonotype was sampled from a person between 18 and 60 years old who received the Ad26.COV2.S COVID-19 vaccine or a placebo. Material: peripheral blood, obtained in a trial of Ad26.COV2.S vaccine versus placebo. The CDR3 loop is CASSPPGQKGEKLFF. DNA for the CDR3: TGTGCCAGTAGTCCACCGGGACAGAAGGGTGAAAAACTGTTTTTT.